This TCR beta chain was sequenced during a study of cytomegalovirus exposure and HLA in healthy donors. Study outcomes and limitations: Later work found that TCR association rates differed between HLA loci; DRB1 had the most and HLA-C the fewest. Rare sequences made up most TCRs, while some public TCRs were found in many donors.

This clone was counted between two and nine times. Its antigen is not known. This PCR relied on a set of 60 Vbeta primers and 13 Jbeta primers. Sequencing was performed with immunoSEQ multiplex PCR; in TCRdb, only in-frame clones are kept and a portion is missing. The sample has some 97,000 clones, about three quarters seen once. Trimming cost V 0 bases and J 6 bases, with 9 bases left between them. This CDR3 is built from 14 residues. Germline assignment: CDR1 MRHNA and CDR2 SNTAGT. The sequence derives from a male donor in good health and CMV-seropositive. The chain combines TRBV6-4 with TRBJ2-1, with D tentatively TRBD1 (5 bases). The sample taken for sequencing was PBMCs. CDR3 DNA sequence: TGTGCCAGCAGTGACTCGACAGACGGCAATGAGCAGTTCTTC. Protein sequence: CASSDSTDGNEQFF.